The 23 T cell receptor beta chains given below trace back to one sample, sequenced in a study of T cells in Graves' hyperthyroidism and ophthalmopathy. RNA transcripts yielded amplified TCR beta CDR3 regions. During a first-round RT-PCR of the TCR CDR3, the HTBI primer set was used. One entry per CDR3 protein, called by TCRdb with MiXCR from the multiplex PCR reads. The sample shows fewer than 600,000 distinct CDR3 sequences, roughly 15% of them seen only once. Sample: blood. The receptors shown here come from a woman in her thirties or forties with Graves' hyperthyroidism.

This clonotype was seen a few times. The chain is built from TRBV5-1 and TRBJ2-3, with D possibly matching TRBD2 (5 bases). The CDR3 has 15 amino acids. CDR1 is SGHRS and CDR2 is YFSETQ in the germline V gene. V lost 4 bases, J lost 0 bases, and 12 bases lay in between. The CDR3 loop is CASSPTSASTDTQYF. The CDR3 region has the DNA TGCGCCAGCAGCCCAACTAGTGCGAGCACAGATACGCAGTATTTT.

This clonotype was detected many times. The V and J genes are TRBV28 and TRBJ2-7; 7 nucleotides match TRBD2. The germline V gene has CDR1 MDHEN and CDR2 SYDVKM. This CDR3 has 14 residues. The J segment lost 3 bases and the V segment lost 5 bases, leaving 7 bases of the junction unmatched. For the CDR3, the DNA is TGTGCCAGCAGTCCCCCCGGACTAGTCTACGAGCAGTACTTC. As protein: CASSPPGLVYEQYF.

This clonotype has only a few counts. The chain uses TRBV20-1 and TRBJ2-2; perhaps TRBD2 as D (7 bases). The CDR3 spans 14 residues. From germline, CDR1 is DFQATT and CDR2 SNEGSKA (reference sequence). The V end was cut by 6 bases, the J end by 5 bases, with 16 bases between. This chain's CDR3 is CSAIRGGGTGELFF. The DNA for the CDR3 is TGCAGTGCAATAAGGGGGGGGGGGACCGGGGAGCTGTTTTTT.

This clonotype showed up just once. CDR3 sequence reads: CASSQEGGVFYEQYF. The CDR3 coding sequence is TGTGCCAGCAGCCAAGAAGGAGGAGTCTTCTACGAGCAGTACTTC. This sequence joins TRBV28 and TRBJ2-7; tentative D call: TRBD2 (5 bases). V lost 6 bases and J 3 bases, leaving 18 bases between the germline ends. Germline loops: CDR1 MDHEN, CDR2 SYDVKM. The CDR3 runs 15 residues.

This clonotype was picked up a small number of times. The chain is built from TRBV4-1 and TRBJ2-1; D uncertain. The CDR3 contains 16 residues. Trimming pared 1 base from V and 2 bases from J, leaving 12 bases between. CDR1 is MGHRA, CDR2 YSYEKL, per germline. This CDR3 is CASSQGMASPYNEQFF. The CDR3 coding sequence is TGCGCCAGCAGCCAAGGAATGGCGTCCCCCTACAATGAGCAGTTCTTC.

The chain joins TRBV11-2 to TRBJ2-7; the D gene could be TRBD1 or TRBD2 (5 bases each). The CDR3 is 14 amino acids. Germline-derived CDR1 and CDR2 are SGHAT and FQNNGV. Trimming shortened V by 5 bases and J by 6 bases, and 17 bases separated the two germline ends. The CDR3 nucleotides are TGTGCCAGCAGCACCCGGGACCCGCTAGTCGAGCAGTACTTC. The encoded protein is CASSTRDPLVEQYF.

The chain joins TRBV9 to TRBJ1-6; 8 nucleotides match TRBD1. This CDR3 spans 15 amino acids. Germline CDR1 SGDLS, CDR2 YYNGEE. V lost 0 bases and J lost 7; bases outside the gene matches: 3. The CDR3 nucleotides read TGTGCCAGCAGCGTAGGGACAGGGAACAATTCACCCCTCCACTTT. It yields the protein CASSVGTGNNSPLHF. The full variable domain, with the rest looked up from reference TRBV9 and TRBJ1-6, is DSGVTQTPKHLITATGQRVTLRCSPRSGDLSVYWYQQSLDQGLQFLIQYYNGEERAKGNILERFSAQQFPDLHSELNLSSLELGDSALYFCASSVGTGNNSPLHFGNGTRLTVT.

This clonotype was seen ten or more times. The chain recombines TRBV28 with TRBJ2-3; 12 bases line up with TRBD2. With V trimmed by 4 bases and J by 1 base, 6 bases remained unmatched. This CDR3 comprises 17 residues. Germline CDR1 reads MDHEN; CDR2 reads SYDVKM. Here the CDR3 reads CASSSPTSGSRTDTQYF. In DNA, the CDR3 is TGTGCCAGCAGTTCCCCGACTAGCGGGAGTCGCACAGATACGCAGTATTTT. Using reference TRBV28 and TRBJ2-3 for the parts outside the CDR3, the full variable domain is DVKVTQSSRYLVKRTGEKVFLECVQDMDHENMFWYRQDPGLGLRLIYFSYDVKMKEKGDIPEGYSVSREKKERFSLILESASTNQTSMYLCASSSPTSGSRTDTQYFGPGTRLTVL.

This clonotype showed up just a few times. This sequence joins TRBV11-2 and TRBJ2-7, with D unclear. Germline CDR1 SGHAT, CDR2 FQNNGV. V dropped 3 bases and J dropped 0 bases, with 12 bases sitting between them. The CDR3 runs 15 residues. For the CDR3, the DNA is TGTGCCAGCAGCTTTGGGGTACCGAGCTCCTACGAGCAGTACTTC. This sequence encodes CASSFGVPSSYEQYF.

In its sample, this clonotype was seen many times. This chain uses TRBV12-3 or TRBV12-4 with TRBJ2-3; 10 nucleotides match TRBD2. The CDR3 runs 16 residues. With V trimmed by 7 bases and J by 5 bases, 12 bases remained unmatched. DNA of the CDR3: TGTGCCAGCACTTTTTACAGCGGGAGGGGTAGAGATACGCAGTATTTT. Protein: CASTFYSGRGRDTQYF.

This clonotype has more than one count but fewer than ten. The rearrangement links TRBV20-1 to TRBJ2-2, with D unresolved. Germline loops: CDR1 DFQATT, CDR2 SNEGSKA (reference sequence). The CDR3 totals 14 residues. Trimming took 1 base from V and 6 from J, leaving 12 bases between them. CDR3 nucleotide sequence: TGCAGTGCTAGAGCTGCCTTCGGACCCGGGGAGCTGTTTTTT. Its protein is CSARAAFGPGELFF.

This clonotype was observed a few times. J is TRBJ1-2 and V is TRBV6-1, with 7 bases identical to TRBD1. Germline assignment: CDR1 MNHNS and CDR2 SASEGT. The CDR3 runs 14 residues. After removal of 5 bases from V and 3 bases from J, the junction contained 6 bases not matched to a gene. CDR3 DNA: TGTGCCAGCAGTCGCCCCACAGGGGACTATGGCTACACCTTC. It specifies CASSRPTGDYGYTF.

This clonotype was seen many times. The gene calls are TRBV29-1 and TRBJ2-7; D is undetermined. The CDR3 sequence is 14 residues long. Germline V CDR1 and CDR2: SQVTM, ANQGSEA. The ends were cut back, 4 bases at V and 0 bases at J, with 13 bases in the middle. The CDR3 region is CSVAWAKSSYEQYF. The CDR3 DNA is TGCAGCGTTGCTTGGGCCAAGAGCTCCTACGAGCAGTACTTC.

CDR3 in DNA: TGCAGTGCGTCAGGGTTGGAAAAACTGTTTTTT. This translates into CSASGLEKLFF. V is TRBV20-1 and J is TRBJ1-4; tentative D call: TRBD1 (5 bases). V was clipped by 6 bases and J by 8 bases, with 10 bases between them. Germline V gene sequence: CDR1 DFQATT, CDR2 SNEGSKA (reference sequence). CDR3 size: 11 residues.

The chain is built from TRBV5-4 and TRBJ2-1, with D perhaps matching TRBD2 (6 bases). Germline CDR1 and CDR2: SGHNT and YYREEE (reference sequence). The CDR3 runs to 16 residues. Between the trimmed V and J ends, which lost 1 base and 7 bases, there was a span of 18 bases. The chain's CDR3 is CASSLKGLPIGNEQFF. Here the CDR3 DNA reads TGTGCCAGCAGCTTGAAAGGACTACCCATAGGGAATGAGCAGTTCTTC. Looking up the rest from reference TRBV5-4 and TRBJ2-1 gives the full variable domain: ETGVTQSPTHLIKTRGQQVTLRCSSQSGHNTVSWYQQALGQGPQFIFQYYREEENGRGNFPPRFSGLQFPNYSSELNVNALELDDSALYLCASSLKGLPIGNEQFFGPGTRLTVL.

This clonotype has a count of ten or more. The chain links TRBV27 to TRBJ2-7; tentatively, D is TRBD1 or TRBD2 (5 bases each). Trimming took 7 bases from V and 3 from J, leaving 16 bases between them. The CDR3 is made up of 14 amino acids. Germline V CDR1 and CDR2: MNHEY, SMNVEV (reference sequence). CDR3 sequence reads: CASIHRGAGYEQYF. The CDR3 bases are TGTGCCAGCATCCATAGGGGCGCGGGCTACGAGCAGTACTTC.

At least ten counts were recorded for this clonotype. DNA for the CDR3: TGTGCCTGCCGAATGCAGACGAACACCGGGGAGCTGTTTTTT. Translated, it gives CACRMQTNTGELFF. This sequence joins TRBV30 and TRBJ2-2; no definite D call. Germline V gene lookup returns CDR1 GTSNPN and CDR2 SVGIG (reference sequence). The V and J ends lost 6 bases and 0 bases respectively, with 11 bases between them. The CDR3 contains 14 residues.

V is TRBV30 and J is TRBJ2-2, with unresolved D. V was clipped by 0 bases and J by 0 bases, with 8 bases between them. Germline CDR1 is GTSNPN and CDR2 is SVGIG (reference sequence). CDR3 length equals 15 residues. For the CDR3, the DNA is TGTGCCTGGAGTGTACTTACAGCGAACACCGGGGAGCTGTTTTTT. This codes for CAWSVLTANTGELFF.

The V call is TRBV6-2 or TRBV6-3, the J call TRBJ2-1, with D tentatively TRBD1 (7 bases). The V gene lost 8 bases and the J gene lost 7 bases, with 15 bases spanning the gap. In germline, CDR1 is MNHEY, CDR2 SVGEGT. This CDR3 contains 13 residues. The CDR3 DNA is TGTGCCAGCTCGGGGGCAGGGGGGAATGAGCAGTTCTTC. Encoded protein: CASSGAGGNEQFF.

This clonotype was detected ten times or more. The chain uses TRBV3-1 and TRBJ2-1; D is uncertain. Germline V gene sequence: CDR1 LGHDT, CDR2 YNNKEL (reference sequence). The CDR3 loop spans 11 amino acids. The V end was cut by 6 bases, the J end by 8 bases, with 8 bases between. CDR3 in DNA: TGTGCCAGCAGTGCAGTATATGAGCAGTTCTTC. Its protein is CASSAVYEQFF.

Many counts were recorded for this clonotype. This rearrangement joins TRBV28 to TRBJ2-7, with D possibly being TRBD1 (6 bases). Germline CDR1 MDHEN, CDR2 SYDVKM. V lost 7 bases and J lost 2, with 12 bases in between. CDR3 length: 13 residues. DNA for the CDR3: TGTGCCAGCACCGGAGGACAGACCTACGAGCAGTACTTC. It encodes CASTGGQTYEQYF.

This clonotype showed up many times. The junction departs from germline at one end; a sequencing error may be responsible. The genes are TRBV29-1 and TRBJ2-7; D unresolved. Per germline, CDR1 SQVTM and CDR2 ANQGSEA. The CDR3 loop spans 13 amino acids. The DNA of the CDR3 is TGCAGCGCTGAAGGCTTGTTCCCGGGCGAGCAGTACTTC. Residues: CSAEGLFPGEQYF.

This chain links TRBV27 with TRBJ2-7; 8 bases align to TRBD2. The J segment lost 5 bases and the V segment lost 8 bases, leaving 8 bases of the junction unmatched. Germline CDR1 and CDR2: MNHEY and SMNVEV (reference sequence). The CDR3 has 13 amino acids. The CDR3 nucleotides read TGTGCCAGCCGGGGACTAGTCTACCACGAGCAGTACTTC. Translated, it gives CASRGLVYHEQYF.